The 17 T cell receptor beta chains in this list originate from one sample, sequenced in a study of T cell changes during pregnancy in multiple sclerosis. TCRdb's table, derived via immunoSEQ multiplex PCR, lists solely in-frame clones and lacks some. The sample has some 37,000 clones; around 90% are singletons. The input for sequencing was CD4+ T cells from peripheral blood mononuclear cells, taken before pregnancy. The source of these receptors is a female donor with multiple sclerosis, enrolled in a pregnancy study.

The chain carries TRBV6-5 and TRBJ2-2; D is unclear. The germline gives CDR1 MNHEY, CDR2 SVGAGI. The V gene lost 6 bases and the J gene lost 7 bases, with 12 bases spanning the gap. CDR3 size: 13 residues. This chain's CDR3 is CASRLHSNGELFF. In DNA, the CDR3 is TGTGCCAGCAGACTTCACAGCAACGGGGAGCTGTTTTTT.

The chain is built from TRBV29-1 and TRBJ1-4; D gene ambiguous. There are 11 residues in the CDR3. The germline gives CDR1 SQVTM, CDR2 ANQGSEA. V dropped 3 bases and J dropped 13 bases, with 12 bases sitting between them. CDR3 in amino acids: CSVDWRNGLFF. For the CDR3, the DNA is TGCAGCGTTGATTGGCGGAATGGACTGTTTTTT.

In nucleotides, the CDR3 is TGTGCCAGCAGCTTTTCAGCGGGAGGCTACGAGCAGTACTTC. Translated: CASSFSAGGYEQYF. The chain uses TRBV7-2 and TRBJ2-7, with TRBD2 identical over 9 bases. V trimming: 3 bases; J trimming: 3 bases; junction bases outside the gene matches: 3. Germline-derived CDR1 and CDR2 are SGHTA and FQGNSA. The CDR3 sequence is 14 residues long.

The V call is TRBV4-2, the J call TRBJ2-3, with TRBD2 identical over 7 bases. Germline assignment: CDR1 LGHNA and CDR2 YNFKEQ. J lost 0 bases, V lost 0 bases, and 3 bases had no gene match. CDR3 length: 16 residues. The CDR3 spells CASSQDGSGSTDTQYF. CDR3 DNA: TGTGCCAGCAGCCAAGACGGTAGCGGGAGCACAGATACGCAGTATTTT.

CDR3 DNA: TGCGCCAGCAGCTTGGCGTTAGCGGGAGATCAAGAGCAGTTCTTC. Encoded protein: CASSLALAGDQEQFF. This chain joins TRBV5-1 and TRBJ2-1; 9 nucleotides line up with TRBD2. The CDR3 is 15 residues long. V shed 0 bases and J 10 bases; nucleotides not matched to a gene: 8. CDR1 and CDR2 from the germline V gene are SGHRS and YFSETQ.

The chain employs TRBV28 and TRBJ1-5; 8 bases are shared with TRBD1. This CDR3 has 15 residues. Germline CDR1 reads MDHEN; CDR2 reads SYDVKM. J was trimmed by 5 bases and V by 6 bases; bases with no gene match: 9. The CDR3 sequence: CASRAMDRVDQPQHF. The CDR3 DNA sequence: TGTGCCAGCAGGGCAATGGACAGGGTGGATCAGCCCCAGCATTTT.

The chain is built from TRBV5-8 and TRBJ2-3; TRBD2 agrees at 12 bases. CDR3 length: 17 amino acids. From germline, CDR1 is SGHTS and CDR2 YDEGEE. V was clipped by 4 bases and J by 3 bases; unmatched bases: 9. The CDR3 loop reads CASSLVTGTSGTDTQYF. CDR3 in DNA: TGTGCCAGCAGCCTGGTTACCGGGACTAGCGGGACAGATACGCAGTATTTT.

The chain employs TRBV5-1 and TRBJ2-1; D may be TRBD2 (5 bases). The CDR3 covers 13 residues. The germline V and J ends were trimmed by 6 bases and 3 bases, with 10 bases remaining between them. Germline V CDR1 and CDR2: SGHRS, YFSETQ. The CDR3 sequence is CASTTTSYNEQFF. The DNA for the CDR3 is TGCGCCAGCACAACCACTAGCTACAATGAGCAGTTCTTC.

The chain links TRBV27 to TRBJ1-1, with 8 positions matching TRBD1. Unmatched junction bases numbered 3, after V lost 3 bases and J lost 0 bases. The CDR3 has 15 amino acids. The germline V gene encodes CDR1 MNHEY and CDR2 SMNVEV (reference sequence). The CDR3: CASSFTGQVNTEAFF. The CDR3 bases are TGTGCCAGCAGTTTTACGGGACAGGTGAACACTGAAGCTTTCTTT.

The V call is TRBV2, the J call TRBJ2-7; D unresolved. Germline V gives CDR1 SNHLY, CDR2 FYNNEI. The CDR3 length is 11 residues. Trimming stripped 4 bases from V and 2 bases from J, with 3 bases between. The CDR3 nucleotides are TGTGCCAGCAGTGCTCCCTACGAGCAGTACTTC. As protein: CASSAPYEQYF.

This rearrangement joins TRBV4-2 to TRBJ2-2, with unresolved D. This CDR3 comprises 14 residues. Deletions cut 4 bases from V and 3 bases from J, with 9 bases between. From germline, CDR1 is LGHNA and CDR2 YNFKEQ. The CDR3 reads CASSPSADTGELFF. The CDR3, as DNA: TGTGCCAGCAGCCCGTCCGCGGACACCGGGGAGCTGTTTTTT.

The V and J genes are TRBV19 and TRBJ2-3; 11 bases are shared with TRBD1. The CDR3 runs to 17 residues. Germline-derived CDR1 and CDR2 are LNHDA and SQIVND (reference sequence). V trimming: 4 bases; J trimming: 8 bases; junction bases outside the gene matches: 14. The CDR3 here is CASSTPGQGGRGRTQYF. In nucleotides, the CDR3 is TGTGCCAGTAGTACGCCGGGACAGGGGGGAAGAGGTCGTACGCAGTATTTT.

This clone was seen more than once but under ten times. Here the CDR3 reads CASSLAEAALTYSGNTIYF. For the CDR3, the DNA is TGTGCCAGCAGCTTGGCGGAGGCAGCCCTTACCTACTCTGGAAACACCATATATTTT. V and J are TRBV5-6 and TRBJ1-3; D uncertain. The germline gives CDR1 SGHDT, CDR2 YYEEEE. With 0 bases removed from V and 0 bases from J, the gap between germline ends came to 19 bases. This CDR3 is 19 amino acids long.

This clone was detected a few times. The gene calls are TRBV18 and TRBJ1-1, with D possibly TRBD1 on 6 matching bases. V lost 6 bases and J 3 bases, leaving 11 bases between the germline ends. The germline V gene encodes CDR1 KGHSH and CDR2 LQKENI. The CDR3 consists of 13 residues. Here the CDR3 DNA reads TGTGCCAGCTCCCTAAGGACAGACACTGAAGCTTTCTTT. This translates into CASSLRTDTEAFF.

The chain is built from TRBV5-1 and TRBJ2-2, with D perhaps matching TRBD1 (6 bases). CDR3 size: 14 residues. Deletions cut 0 bases from V and 5 bases from J, with 8 bases between. Germline V gives CDR1 SGHRS, CDR2 YFSETQ. The CDR3 region has the DNA TGCGCCAGCAGCTTGGTCGGGACAACCGGGGAGCTGTTTTTT. As protein: CASSLVGTTGELFF.

The V and J genes are TRBV29-1 and TRBJ1-5; maybe TRBD1 (6 bases). CDR1 SQVTM and CDR2 ANQGSEA come from the germline V gene. V lost 7 bases, J lost 4 bases, and 11 bases lay in between. There are 12 residues in the CDR3. The CDR3: CSARTDNQPQHF. CDR3 nucleotides: TGCAGCGCCCGGACAGATAATCAGCCCCAGCATTTT.

The V gene is TRBV5-1, the J gene TRBJ2-7, with 9 bases that match TRBD1. V lost 4 bases and J lost 0; bases outside the gene matches: 8. This CDR3 is built from 16 residues. Germline V gene lookup returns CDR1 SGHRS and CDR2 YFSETQ. The CDR3 bases are TGCGCCAGCAGCCCCTTTCGGGACAGGGACTCCTACGAGCAGTACTTC. Amino acids: CASSPFRDRDSYEQYF.